Given below is one TCR beta chain in context. Its matching antigen is unknown. The V end lost 2 bases, the J end lost 15 bases, and 14 bases lay between the germline ends. The CDR3 spans 12 residues. In germline, CDR1 is MNHEY, CDR2 SVGEGT. This entry belongs to a study of identical twins. Study outcomes and limitations: The authors noted that invariant MAIT and iNKT cells could partly confound zero-insertion analyses. For cord blood, abundant beta clonotypes had fewer insertions, unlike memory repertoires, which showed none.

The donor group consisted entirely of healthy Caucasians. TCRdb re-called the 5' RACE reads with MiXCR, one entry per CDR3 protein. The table lists around 490,000 distinct CDR3 sequences, approximately 15% of them singletons. The same sample was also used in a study of yellow fever vaccine responses in identical twins. As reported in that work: Among the twins, the vaccine T cell response reportedly seemed partly convergent and partly personalized.

This chain links TRBV6-2 or TRBV6-3 with TRBJ2-1, with a weak D call TRBD1 (5 bases). The clonotype originates from a woman aged 18-30 years in good health. Source material: CD4+ T cells sorted from blood. The CDR3 nucleotides are TGTGCCAGCAGTTACAAGGGGCAGGGTCCGTTCTTC. This codes for CASSYKGQGPFF.